This TCR beta chain was recorded in a study of tissue T cells after allogeneic stem cell transplantation. The CDR3 is 15 amino acids. Germline values: CDR1 KGHSH, CDR2 LQKENI. V shed 3 bases and J 4 bases; nucleotides not matched to a gene: 7. TCRdb keeps only in-frame clones here, not all; method: immunoSEQ multiplex PCR. The data contain roughly 10,000 clones, 60% of them singletons. The receptor comes from a woman between 18 and 50 years old with breast cancer. The gene calls are TRBV18 and TRBJ2-5, with TRBD2 identical over 8 bases. Source: tissue from the jejunum, taken at autopsy. CDR3 loop: CASSPTGTRAETQYF. Here the CDR3 DNA reads TGTGCCAGCTCACCTACCGGGACTAGGGCAGAGACCCAGTACTTC.